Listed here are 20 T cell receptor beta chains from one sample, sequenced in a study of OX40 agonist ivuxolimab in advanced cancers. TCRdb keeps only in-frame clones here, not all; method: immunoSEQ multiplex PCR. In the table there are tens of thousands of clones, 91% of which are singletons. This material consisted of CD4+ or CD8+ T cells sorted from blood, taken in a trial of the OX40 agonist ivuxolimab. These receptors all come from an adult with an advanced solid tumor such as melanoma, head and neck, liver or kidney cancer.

The CDR3: CASSVGWGVETQYF. Here the CDR3 DNA reads TGTGCCAGCAGCGTAGGATGGGGGGTGGAGACCCAGTACTTC. The chain has TRBV9 and TRBJ2-5; possibly TRBD2 for D (6 bases). Germline V CDR1 and CDR2: SGDLS, YYNGEE. This CDR3 comprises 14 residues. Trimming stripped 0 bases from V and 5 bases from J, with 11 bases between.

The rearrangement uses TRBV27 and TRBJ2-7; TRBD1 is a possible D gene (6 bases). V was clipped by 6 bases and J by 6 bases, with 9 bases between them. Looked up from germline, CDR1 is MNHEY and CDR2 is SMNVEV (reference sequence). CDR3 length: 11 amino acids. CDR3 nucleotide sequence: TGTGCCAGCAGCAGGGGCTCCGAGCAGTACTTC. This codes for CASSRGSEQYF.

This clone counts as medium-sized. The CDR3 is CASSLSSSYEQYF. For the CDR3, the DNA is TGTGCCAGCAGCCTTTCGAGCTCCTACGAGCAGTACTTC. The rearrangement uses TRBV11-1 and TRBJ2-7; D is ambiguous. The V and J ends lost 5 bases and 0 bases respectively, with 8 bases between them. CDR1 is SGHAT and CDR2 is FQDESV in the germline V gene (reference sequence). The CDR3 contains 13 residues. Full variable domain (rest looked up from reference TRBV11-1 and TRBJ2-7): EAEVAQSPRYKITEKSQAVAFWCDPISGHATLYWYRQILGQGPELLVQFQDESVVDDSQLPKDRFSAERLKGVDSTLKIQPAELGDSAMYLCASSLSSSYEQYFGPGTRLTVT.

The CDR3 loop is CASSLRGPSYEQYF. CDR3 DNA sequence: TGTGCCAGCAGCCTCAGGGGGCCCTCCTACGAGCAGTACTTC. This chain links TRBV11-2 with TRBJ2-7; the match to TRBD1 covers 8 bases. The V and J ends lost 5 bases and 0 bases, in that order; junction bases with no gene match: 3. Per germline, CDR1 SGHAT and CDR2 FQNNGV. This CDR3 has 14 residues.

The CDR3 DNA reads TGCTCTTCAGCTCGGGACAGGGGCGGGTATGAGCAGTTCTTC. Its protein product is CSSARDRGGYEQFF. The V and J genes are TRBV23-1 and TRBJ2-1, with 10 bases identical to TRBD1. TRBV23-1 is marked as an open reading frame, function uncertain. The CDR3 has 14 residues.

CDR3 residues: CSATDRGLGFF. The CDR3 DNA is TGCAGTGCTACTGATCGAGGTTTGGGGTTCTTC. The gene calls are TRBV20-1 and TRBJ2-1; D gene ambiguous. There are 11 residues in the CDR3. Looked up from germline, CDR1 is DFQATT and CDR2 is SNEGSKA (reference sequence). The germline V and J ends were trimmed by 4 bases and 15 bases, with 16 bases remaining between them.

The DNA of the CDR3 is TGTGCCAGCAGTTTATATCAGGGAGCTCAAGAGACCCAGTACTTC. It yields the protein CASSLYQGAQETQYF. J is TRBJ2-5 and V is TRBV27; the D call may be TRBD1 or TRBD2 (5 bases each). In germline, CDR1 is MNHEY, CDR2 SMNVEV (reference sequence). This CDR3 spans 15 amino acids. The V end lost 1 base, the J end lost 2 bases, and 11 bases lay between the germline ends.

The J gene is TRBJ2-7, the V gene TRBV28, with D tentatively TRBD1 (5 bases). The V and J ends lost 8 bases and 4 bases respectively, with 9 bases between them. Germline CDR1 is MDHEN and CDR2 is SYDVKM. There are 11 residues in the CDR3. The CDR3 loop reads CASSGIYEQYF. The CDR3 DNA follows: TGTGCCAGCTCAGGGATTTACGAGCAGTACTTC.

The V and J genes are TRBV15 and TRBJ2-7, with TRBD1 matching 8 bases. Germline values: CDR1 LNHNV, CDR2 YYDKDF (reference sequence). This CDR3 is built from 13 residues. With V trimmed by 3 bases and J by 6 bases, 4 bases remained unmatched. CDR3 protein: CATSRDRVGEQYF. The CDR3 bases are TGTGCCACCAGCAGGGACAGGGTGGGCGAGCAGTACTTC.

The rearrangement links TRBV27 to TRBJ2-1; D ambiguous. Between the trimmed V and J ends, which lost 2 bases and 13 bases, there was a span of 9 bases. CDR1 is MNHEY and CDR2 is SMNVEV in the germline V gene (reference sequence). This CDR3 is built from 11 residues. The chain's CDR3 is CASSLGGPQFF. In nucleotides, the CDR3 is TGTGCCAGCAGTTTAGGCGGTCCACAGTTCTTC.

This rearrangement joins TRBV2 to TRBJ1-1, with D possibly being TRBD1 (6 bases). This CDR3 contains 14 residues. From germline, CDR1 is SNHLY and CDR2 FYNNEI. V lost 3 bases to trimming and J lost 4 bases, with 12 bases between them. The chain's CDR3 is CASSEGAGATEAFF. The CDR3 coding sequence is TGTGCCAGCAGTGAGGGGGCCGGGGCCACTGAAGCTTTCTTT.

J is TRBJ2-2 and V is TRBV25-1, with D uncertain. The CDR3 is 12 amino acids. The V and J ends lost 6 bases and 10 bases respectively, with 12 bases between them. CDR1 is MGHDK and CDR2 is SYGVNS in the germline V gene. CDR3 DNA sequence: TGTGCCAGCAGACGCCTGCGGACGGAGCTGTTTTTT. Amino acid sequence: CASRRLRTELFF.

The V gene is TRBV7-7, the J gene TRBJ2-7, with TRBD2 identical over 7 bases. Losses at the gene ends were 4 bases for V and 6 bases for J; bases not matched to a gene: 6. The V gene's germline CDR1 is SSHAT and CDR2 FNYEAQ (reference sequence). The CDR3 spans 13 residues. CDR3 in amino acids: CASSSGLEGEQYF. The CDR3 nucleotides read TGTGCCAGCAGCTCAGGACTAGAGGGCGAGCAGTACTTC.

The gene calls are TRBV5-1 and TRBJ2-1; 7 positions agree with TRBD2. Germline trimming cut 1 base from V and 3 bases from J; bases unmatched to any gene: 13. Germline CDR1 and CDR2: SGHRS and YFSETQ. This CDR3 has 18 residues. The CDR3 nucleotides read TGCGCCAGCAGCTTGCACCTATTGGAGCGGGAAGGCTACAATGAGCAGTTCTTC. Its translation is CASSLHLLEREGYNEQFF.

CDR3 DNA sequence: TGTGCCAGCAGTTTAAGGGGACAGGGCCCCTACGAGCAGTACTTC. Its translation: CASSLRGQGPYEQYF. The chain carries TRBV27 and TRBJ2-7, with 9 bases matching TRBD1. With 2 bases clipped from V and 2 bases from J, the junction kept 4 bases outside the gene matches. Germline lookup yields CDR1 MNHEY and CDR2 SMNVEV (reference sequence). The CDR3 has 15 amino acids.

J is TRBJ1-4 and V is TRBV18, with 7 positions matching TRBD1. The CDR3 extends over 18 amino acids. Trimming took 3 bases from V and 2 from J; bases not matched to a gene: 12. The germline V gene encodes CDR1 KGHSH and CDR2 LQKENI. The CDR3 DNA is TGTGCCAGCTCACCGAGACCCAAGGGGGCAGAGACTAATGAAAAACTGTTTTTT. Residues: CASSPRPKGAETNEKLFF.

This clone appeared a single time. The CDR3 loop reads CASSETPGLVNEQYF. CDR3 sequence (DNA): TGCGCCAGCAGTGAGACTCCGGGACTAGTAAACGAGCAGTACTTC. The chain links TRBV10-1 to TRBJ2-7, with TRBD2 matching 8 bases. Germline-derived CDR1 and CDR2 are WNHNN and SYGVQD (reference sequence). There are 15 residues in the CDR3. Trimming at V came to 2 bases and at J to 5 bases, leaving 8 bases not matched to a gene.

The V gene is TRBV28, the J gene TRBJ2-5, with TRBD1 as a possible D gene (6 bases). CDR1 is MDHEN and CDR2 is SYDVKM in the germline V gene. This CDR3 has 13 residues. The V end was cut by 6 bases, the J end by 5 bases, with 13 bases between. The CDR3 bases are TGTGCCAGCAGGGCACAGGGTGGGGAGACCCAGTACTTC. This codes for CASRAQGGETQYF.

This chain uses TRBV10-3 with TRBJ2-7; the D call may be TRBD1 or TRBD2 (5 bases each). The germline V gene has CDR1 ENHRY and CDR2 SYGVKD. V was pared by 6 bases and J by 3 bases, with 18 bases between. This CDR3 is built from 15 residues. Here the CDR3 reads CAISPTPGPNYEQYF. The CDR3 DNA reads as TGTGCCATCAGCCCTACCCCGGGACCGAACTACGAGCAGTACTTC.

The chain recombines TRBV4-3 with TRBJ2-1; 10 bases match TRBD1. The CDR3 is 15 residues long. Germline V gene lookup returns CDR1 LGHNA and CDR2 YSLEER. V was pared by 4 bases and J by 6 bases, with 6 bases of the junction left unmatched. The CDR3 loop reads CASSPSDRGGNEQFF. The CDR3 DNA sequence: TGCGCCAGCAGCCCCTCGGACAGGGGGGGCAATGAGCAGTTCTTC.